This entry features one TCR beta chain sequence. The antigen it binds to is not known. Library creation used 5' RACE. The input for every TCR library was roughly 3,200 ng of total RNA. For each sample, cDNA was synthesized in eight separate reactions using SMARTScribe reverse transcriptase. During cDNA synthesis, template switching introduced unique molecular identifiers that contained a 6-nucleotide sample barcode. Amplification of TCRalpha and TCRbeta cDNA involved two nested PCRs of 16 and 9 cycles, and each PCR was followed by bead purification. Before amplification, cDNA was treated with uracil DNA-glycosylase and purified using the QIAquick PCR purification kit. The second PCR added Illumina TruSeq-compatible adapters along with sample-specific barcodes. TapeStation and Qubit were used to check library quality and concentration, and 5 to 6.5 ng of each library went into the pool. The pooled libraries were sequenced with 2 x 100 bp reads and custom sequencing primers on an Illumina HiSeq2500 single-index Rapid Run. The source study handled its data this way. MiGEC version 1.2.6 was used for UMI-based consensus assembly, which corrected PCR and sequencing errors. MiXCR version 2.1.1 handled V(D)J alignment, clonotype assembly and CDR3 extraction. To normalise gene usage, clonotype sharing and MAIT/NKT TCR abundance, the analysis used the top 1000, 10 000 and 20 000 clonotypes per sample. Diversity was computed as the inverse Simpson index with the vegan R package after downsampling to 27 000 UMIs. Paired Mann-Whitney U tests were applied to discordant twin pairs, and Benjamini-Hochberg correction was used for multiple testing. After TCRdb reprocessed the reads, each CDR3 protein sequence was kept as one row, without DNA. These V and J calls are TCRdb output, not the study's own analysis. The sample table holds 300,000 to 450,000 distinct CDR3 sequences. Just over 2.5% of the sample is taken by the ten largest.

This entry belongs to a study of monozygotic twins with inflammatory bowel disease (dated by TCRdb to the late 2010s). Context from the whole study: The complete study included about 28 monozygotic twin pairs: 19 IBD-discordant Danish pairs and nine German pairs, of which four were IBD-concordant and five were IBD-discordant. The search for disease-associated traits relied mainly on comparing IBD patients with their genetically identical healthy co-twins within discordant pairs. Each individual had, on average, about 151 000 unique TCRalpha sequences and 181 000 unique TCRbeta sequences available for analysis.

The cysteine opens and the phenylalanine closes a CDR3 of 20 amino acids. The DNA sequence is not available. CDR1 and CDR2, looked up from the germline V gene (reference sequence), are SEHNR and FQNEAQ. Points the paper makes about the study in general: Because patients were on differing immunosuppressive treatments, the repertoires may have picked up extra background noise and inter-individual variability. Compared with healthy twins, IBD patients had fewer clonotypes in common with other individuals, a difference most pronounced in patients showing signs of disease activity. A decrease in TCRbeta repertoire diversity, as measured by inverse Simpson index, was observed in IBD patients compared with their healthy co-twins. The results gave no support for a single strong signal or clonotype linked to IBD. Repertoire similarity did not differ between concordant and discordant twins, which could be due to limited statistical power. Distinction between different T cell subtypes could not be achieved in the analysis.

An approximately 2.5 ml peripheral blood sample was drawn into PAXgene tubes per donor and stored at -80°C. Without T cell sorting, total RNA was isolated from whole blood using the PAXgene blood miRNA kit on an automated QIAcube. Peripheral blood from monozygotic twin pairs who were concordant or discordant for inflammatory bowel disease underwent deep TCRalpha and TCRbeta repertoire profiling using unique molecular barcoding. Smoking habits were recorded for all twin pairs, with individuals classified as current, former or never smokers. The chain is made from TRBV7-9 and TRBJ1-2; the TCRdb call, TRBD1, lacks DNA for checking. The specimen sequenced was blood. This TCR came from a human donor with ulcerative colitis or Crohn's disease, or a healthy co-twin of an affected twin (not recorded which). The CDR3: CASSLVFLGRRRSGHYGYTF.